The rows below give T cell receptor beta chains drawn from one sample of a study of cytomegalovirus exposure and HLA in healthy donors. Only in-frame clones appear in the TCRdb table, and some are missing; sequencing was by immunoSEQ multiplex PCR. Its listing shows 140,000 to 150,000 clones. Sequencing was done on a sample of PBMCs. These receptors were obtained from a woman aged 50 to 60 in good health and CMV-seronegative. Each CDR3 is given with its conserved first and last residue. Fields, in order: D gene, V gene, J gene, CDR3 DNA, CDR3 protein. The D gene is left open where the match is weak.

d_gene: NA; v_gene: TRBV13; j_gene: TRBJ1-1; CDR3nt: TGTGCCAGCAGCTTAGGGGCGGGGCGATGGGACACTGAAGCTTTCTTT; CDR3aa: CASSLGAGRWDTEAFF
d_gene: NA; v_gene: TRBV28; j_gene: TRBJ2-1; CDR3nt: TGTGCCAGCAGACAAACTAGCCCACGTTACAATGAGCAGTTCTTC; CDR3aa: CASRQTSPRYNEQFF
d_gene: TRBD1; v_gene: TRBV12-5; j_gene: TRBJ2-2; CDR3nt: TGTGCTAGTTCACCGGGACAGGTTTACACCGGGGAGCTGTTTTTT; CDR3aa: CASSPGQVYTGELFF
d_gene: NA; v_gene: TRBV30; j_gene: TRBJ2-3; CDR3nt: TGTGCCTGGGCGGCTGGTCCCGATACGCAGTATTTT; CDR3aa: CAWAAGPDTQYF
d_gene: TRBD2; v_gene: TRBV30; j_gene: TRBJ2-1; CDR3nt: TGTGCCTGGAGTTTAGGACTAGCGGGGATGCAGTTCTTC; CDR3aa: CAWSLGLAGMQFF
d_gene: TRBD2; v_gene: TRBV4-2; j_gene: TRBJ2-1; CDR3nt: TGTGCCAGCAGCCAAGAGCCTAGCGGGAGGCCAGGGGGTTCCAATGAGCAGTTCTTC; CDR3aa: CASSQEPSGRPGGSNEQFF
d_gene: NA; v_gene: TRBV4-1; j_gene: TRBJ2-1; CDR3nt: TGCGCCAGCAGCCATGAACAGGTCAGCTCCTACAATGAGCAGTTCTTC; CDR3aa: CASSHEQVSSYNEQFF
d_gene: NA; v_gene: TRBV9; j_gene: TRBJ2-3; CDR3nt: TGTGCCAGCAGCCCGAGGGGGCGGGGGGCCAATACAGATACGCAGTATTTT; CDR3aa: CASSPRGRGANTDTQYF
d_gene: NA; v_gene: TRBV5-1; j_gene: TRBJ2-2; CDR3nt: TGCGCCAGCAGCCTACCCCGTCCTACGAACACCGGGGAGCTGTTTTTT; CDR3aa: CASSLPRPTNTGELFF
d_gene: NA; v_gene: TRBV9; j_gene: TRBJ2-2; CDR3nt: TGTGCCAGCAGCGCAAGCCGGGAACCCACTAACACCGGGGAGCTGTTTTTT; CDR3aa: CASSASREPTNTGELFF
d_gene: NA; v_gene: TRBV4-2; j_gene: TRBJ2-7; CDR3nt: TGTGCCAGCAGCCAAGACAGATTGGCCTACGAGCAGTACTTC; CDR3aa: CASSQDRLAYEQYF
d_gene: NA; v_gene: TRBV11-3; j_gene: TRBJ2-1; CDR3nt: TGTGCCAGCAGCTTCGGGATCCCCTACAATGAGCAGTTCTTC; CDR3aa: CASSFGIPYNEQFF
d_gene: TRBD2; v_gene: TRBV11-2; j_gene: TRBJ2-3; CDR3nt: TGTGCCAGCAGCTTAGAGCCGGGAGGGGGGGCAGATACGCAGTATTTT; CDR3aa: CASSLEPGGGADTQYF
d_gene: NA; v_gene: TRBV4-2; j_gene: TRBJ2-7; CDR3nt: TGTGCCAGCAGCCAAGAAGGCGGTGCGGGGGCCGGCGAGCAGTACTTC; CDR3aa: CASSQEGGAGAGEQYF
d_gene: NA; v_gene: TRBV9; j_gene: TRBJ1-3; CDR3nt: TGTGCCAGCAGCGACCCCGGAGGTTACTCTGGAAACACCATATATTTT; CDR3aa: CASSDPGGYSGNTIYF
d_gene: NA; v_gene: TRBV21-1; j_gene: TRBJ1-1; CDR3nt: TGTGCCAGCAGCAAAAAGGAGGGACAGGACAACACTGAAGCTTTCTTT; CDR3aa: CASSKKEGQDNTEAFF
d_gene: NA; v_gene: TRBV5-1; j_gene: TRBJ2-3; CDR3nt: TGCGCCAGCAGCCCCCGGACTCCCGTGGGGGATACGCAGTATTTT; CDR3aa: CASSPRTPVGDTQYF
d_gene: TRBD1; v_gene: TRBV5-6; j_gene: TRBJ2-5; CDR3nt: TGTGCCAGCAGCCTTTGGCGGACGGGACAGGGGAAGGGGGAGACCCAGTACTTC; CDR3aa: CASSLWRTGQGKGETQYF
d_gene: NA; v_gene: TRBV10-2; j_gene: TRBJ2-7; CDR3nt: TGCGCCAGCAGTGACGCTAGCCCGGGCGAGCAGTACTTC; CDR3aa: CASSDASPGEQYF
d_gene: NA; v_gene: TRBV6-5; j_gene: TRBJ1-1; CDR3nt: TGTGCCAGCAGTTACCATACTCAGGGGAACACTGAAGCTTTCTTT; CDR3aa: CASSYHTQGNTEAFF
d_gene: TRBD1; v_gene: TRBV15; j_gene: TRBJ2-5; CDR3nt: TGTGCCACAACTCGGTTGCCGACAGGGGAAGAGACCCAGTACTTC; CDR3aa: CATTRLPTGEETQYF
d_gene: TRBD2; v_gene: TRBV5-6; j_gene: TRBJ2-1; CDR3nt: TGTGCCAGCAGCTTAGTTGTCAGCGGGGGTCACAATGAGCAGTTCTTC; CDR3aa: CASSLVVSGGHNEQFF
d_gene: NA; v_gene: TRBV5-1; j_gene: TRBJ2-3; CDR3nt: TGCGCCAGCAGCTTATTCAGAGGGAGCGATCCAGATACGCAGTATTTT; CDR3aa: CASSLFRGSDPDTQYF
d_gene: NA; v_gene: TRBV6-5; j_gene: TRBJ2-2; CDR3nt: TGTGCCAGCAGACCCCAGGGGCACGGGGAGCTGTTTTTT; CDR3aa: CASRPQGHGELFF
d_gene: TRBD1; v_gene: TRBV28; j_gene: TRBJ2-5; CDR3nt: TGTGCCAGCAGTTTGATCCCTCAACTGGCGACAGGGAGTAGTCAAGAGACCCAGTACTTC; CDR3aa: CASSLIPQLATGSSQETQYF
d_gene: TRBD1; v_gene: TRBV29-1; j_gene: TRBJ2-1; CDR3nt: TGCAGCGCCCGGGACAGGGGGCGGGATGAGCAGTTCTTC; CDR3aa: CSARDRGRDEQFF
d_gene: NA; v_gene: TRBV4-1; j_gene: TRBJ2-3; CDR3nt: TGCGCCAGCAGCCAAGGGCCGGACAGTACGCAGTATTTT; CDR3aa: CASSQGPDSTQYF
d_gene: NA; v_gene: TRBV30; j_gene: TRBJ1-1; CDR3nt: TGTGCCTGGAGTTCTCACCTCGGGAGGGGGGACACTGAAGCTTTCTTT; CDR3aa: CAWSSHLGRGDTEAFF